Listed here are 15 T cell receptor beta chains from one sample, sequenced in a study of tumor and adjacent non-tumor tissue in lung cancer. No cell sorting was done before RNA was extracted from the tissue. TCRbeta libraries were built with three rounds of nested PCR, modified from ARM-PCR. TCRdb recomputed calls from the multiplex PCR reads with MiXCR, one row per CDR3 protein. The profile shows tens of thousands of distinct CDR3 sequences, about 60% of them singletons. The sequenced sample consisted of lung tumor tissue. All receptors come from a man between 45 and 60 years old with non-small cell lung cancer.

About this clonotype itself: Just one base apart from a much larger clone, this may be a read error. V and J are TRBV29-1 and TRBJ1-1, with D perhaps matching TRBD1 (5 bases). This CDR3 has 14 amino acids. The germline CDR1 and CDR2 sequences are SQVTM and ANQGSEA. The CDR3, as DNA: TGCAGCGCCGTTCCCGAAGGGGTGAACGCTGAAGCTTTCTTT. Translated: CSAVPEGVNAEAFF.

Many counts were recorded for this clonotype. The chain uses TRBV6-6 and TRBJ1-1; no clear D gene. Per germline, CDR1 MNHNY and CDR2 SVGAGI (reference sequence). V lost 5 bases and J 3 bases, leaving 13 bases between the germline ends. The CDR3 loop spans 14 amino acids. The DNA for the CDR3 is TGTGCCAGCAGTCTGAGACCGGCAGACACTGAAGCTTTCTTT. Protein sequence: CASSLRPADTEAFF.

This clonotype was recorded at least ten times. This sequence joins TRBV5-5 and TRBJ2-7; D remains unclear. Looked up from germline, CDR1 is SGHKS and CDR2 is YYEKEE (reference sequence). Between the trimmed V and J ends, which lost 0 bases and 6 bases, there was a span of 7 bases. CDR3 length: 12 amino acids. The CDR3 protein is CASSLASREQYF. CDR3 DNA sequence: TGTGCCAGCAGCTTGGCCAGTCGCGAGCAGTACTTC.

This chain joins TRBV5-6 and TRBJ2-4; D remains ambiguous. The germline V gene has CDR1 SGHDT and CDR2 YYEEEE. V lost 4 bases, J lost 5 bases, and 10 bases lay in between. The CDR3 has 13 residues. The CDR3 DNA is TGTGCCAGCAGCCCTGGGTTGGAAAACATTCAGTACTTC. Its translation is CASSPGLENIQYF.

In regard to this clonotype: A much larger clone lies one base from this, so it may be a read error. The chain links TRBV2 to TRBJ2-7; TRBD2 agrees at 9 bases. The CDR3 is made up of 15 amino acids. CDR1 and CDR2 from the germline V gene are SNHLY and FYNNEI. CDR3: CDSSDERGAAYEQYF. CDR3 DNA sequence: TGTGACAGCAGTGATGAGCGGGGGGCAGCCTACGAGCAGTACTTC.

A remark on this clonotype: This may arise from a read error, as a much more abundant clone is one base away. The CDR3 loop is CGIRGLAGEAEQFF. CDR3 in DNA: TGTGGCATCAGAGGACTAGCGGGAGAGGCTGAGCAGTTCTTC. The chain joins TRBV10-3 to TRBJ2-1, with TRBD2 matching over 13 bases. The CDR3 loop spans 14 amino acids. Germline CDR1 ENHRY, CDR2 SYGVKD.

Points on this clonotype: The junction shows a germline mismatch at one end, possibly a read error. The chain carries TRBV20-1 and TRBJ1-5; D is undetermined. The CDR3 is 14 residues long. Germline V lookup: CDR1 DFQATT, CDR2 SNEGSKA (reference sequence). The CDR3 loop reads CSPRDPELNQPQHF. CDR3 nucleotides: TGCAGTCCTAGAGATCCTGAGCTAAATCAGCCCCAGCATTTT.

About this clonotype: Germline and junction disagree at one end, which may indicate a read error. This sequence joins TRBV6-1 and TRBJ1-6; D uncertain. This CDR3 region has 13 residues. Germline lookup yields CDR1 MNHNS and CDR2 SASEGT. The CDR3, as DNA: TGTGCCAGCCTTTCACGGGGTAATTCACTCCTCCACTTT. Translation: CASLSRGNSLLHF.

Points on this clonotype: The conserved final phenylalanine or tryptophan is absent from the CDR3, which likely points to a read error. Because the CDR3's place on the DNA is in doubt, the DNA is left out and the CDR3 is given as listed by TCRdb. The chain links TRBV4-1 to TRBJ1-1; TRBD1, the D gene given by the table, was not confirmed from the DNA. Ends included, the CDR3 has 15 residues. Germline V CDR1 and CDR2: MGHRA, YSYEKL. The CDR3 is CASSHRDTGDTEALS.

This clonotype was counted once. It may be a read error: a sequence one base away is much more abundant. The chain recombines TRBV5-1 with TRBJ2-2; 9 bases map to TRBD1. The CDR3 length is 14 residues. Germline lookup yields CDR1 SGHRS and CDR2 YFSETQ. CDR3 in amino acids: CPSSLGQGTGELFF. CDR3 sequence (DNA): TGCCCCAGCAGCTTGGGACAGGGCACCGGGGAGCTGTTTTTT.

There are many counts of this clonotype. The chain has TRBV6-1 and TRBJ2-5, with 12 bases matching TRBD2. This CDR3 has 16 amino acids. In germline, CDR1 is MNHNS, CDR2 SASEGT. V shed 0 bases and J 2 bases; nucleotides not matched to a gene: 1. In DNA form, the CDR3 reads TGTGCCAGCAGTGAAGCGCTAGCGGGGGGGCAAGAGACCCAGTACTTC. Translated, it gives CASSEALAGGQETQYF.

This clonotype appeared a few times. A read error may explain this, as a much larger clone is one base away. The V and J genes are TRBV20-1 and TRBJ2-7; D ambiguous. The germline V gene encodes CDR1 DFQATT and CDR2 SNEGSKA (reference sequence). V was cut by 3 bases and J by 4 bases, with 13 bases left in between. This CDR3 is built from 13 residues. This CDR3 is CSARSTWSYEQYF. CDR3 bases: TGCAGTGCTAGGAGCACGTGGTCTTACGAGCAGTACTTC.

As for this clonotype: A much larger clone lies a single base off, so this may be a read error. The chain recombines TRBV29-1 with TRBJ2-7; a weak D match, TRBD1 (6 bases). This CDR3 spans 11 amino acids. Germline V gives CDR1 SQVTM, CDR2 ANQGSEA. The CDR3 DNA reads as TGCAACGTTAGCACAGGGCGAGAGCAGTACTTC. Protein sequence: CNVSTGREQYF.

With respect to this clonotype: The junction departs from germline at one end; a sequencing error may be responsible. The chain carries TRBV11-3 and TRBJ2-5; 10 nucleotides agree with TRBD2. Germline assignment: CDR1 SGHNT and CDR2 YENEEA. The CDR3 extends over 17 amino acids. The CDR3 region is CASSLSASGGLHETKYF. CDR3 DNA sequence: TGTGCTAGCAGCTTATCGGCTAGCGGGGGTTTACATGAGACCAAGTACTTC.

This clonotype appeared many times. The genes are TRBV4-1 and TRBJ2-7; 9 bases align to TRBD1. CDR1 MGHRA and CDR2 YSYEKL come from the germline V gene. The J segment lost 5 bases and the V segment lost 4 bases, leaving 9 bases of the junction unmatched. The CDR3 runs 15 residues. DNA for the CDR3: TGCGCCAGCAGCCGTCTACCGGGACAGGGCCACGAGCAGTACTTC. The encoded protein is CASSRLPGQGHEQYF.